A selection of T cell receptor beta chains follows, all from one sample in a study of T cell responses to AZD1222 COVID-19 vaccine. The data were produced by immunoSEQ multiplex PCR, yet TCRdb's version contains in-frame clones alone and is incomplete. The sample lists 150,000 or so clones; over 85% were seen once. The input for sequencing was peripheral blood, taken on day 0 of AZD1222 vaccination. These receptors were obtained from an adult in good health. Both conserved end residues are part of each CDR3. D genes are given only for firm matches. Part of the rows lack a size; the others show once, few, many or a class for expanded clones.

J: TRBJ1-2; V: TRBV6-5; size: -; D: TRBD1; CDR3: CASSYNPGQGHGYTF; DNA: TGTGCCAGCAGTTACAATCCGGGACAGGGCCATGGCTACACCTTC
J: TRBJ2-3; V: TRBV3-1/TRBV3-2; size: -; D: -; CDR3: CASSQDRRISQYF; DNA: TGTGCCAGCAGCCAAGACAGGCGCATATCGCAGTATTTT
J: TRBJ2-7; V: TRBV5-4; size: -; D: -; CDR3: CASSPPRTEPYEQYF; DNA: TGTGCCAGCAGCCCCCCCCGGACGGAGCCCTACGAGCAGTACTTC
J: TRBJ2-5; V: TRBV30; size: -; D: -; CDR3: CAWSGPLGIGAHRVETQYF; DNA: TGTGCCTGGAGTGGCCCATTGGGGATTGGGGCCCACAGGGTGGAGACCCAGTACTTC
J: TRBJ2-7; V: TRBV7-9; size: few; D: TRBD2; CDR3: CASSPGTSPMSSYEQYF; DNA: TGTGCCAGCAGCCCGGGGACTAGCCCGATGAGCTCCTACGAGCAGTACTTC
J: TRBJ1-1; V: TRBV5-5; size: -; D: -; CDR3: CASSLDIGGSEAFF; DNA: TGTGCCAGCAGCTTAGATATCGGTGGGTCTGAAGCTTTCTTT
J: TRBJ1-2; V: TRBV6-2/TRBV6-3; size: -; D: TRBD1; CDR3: CASSLTGGDYGYTF; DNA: TGTGCCAGCAGTCTGACAGGGGGCGACTATGGCTACACCTTC
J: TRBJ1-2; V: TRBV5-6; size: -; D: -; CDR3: CASVYGSLGYTF; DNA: TGTGCCAGTGTATATGGGTCCCTTGGCTACACCTTC
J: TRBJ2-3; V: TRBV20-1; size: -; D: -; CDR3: CSASKQRGDTQYF; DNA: TGCAGTGCAAGTAAGCAGAGGGGAGATACGCAGTATTTT
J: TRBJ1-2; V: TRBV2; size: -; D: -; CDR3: CASSDWNYGYTF; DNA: TGTGCCAGCAGTGACTGGAACTATGGCTACACCTTC
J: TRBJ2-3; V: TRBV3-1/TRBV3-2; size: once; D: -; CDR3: CASSPIPDTQYF; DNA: TGTGCCAGCAGCCCAATTCCAGATACGCAGTATTTT
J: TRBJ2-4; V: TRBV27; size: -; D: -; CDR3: CASSISGPANIQYF; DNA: TGTGCCAGCAGTATCTCGGGACCGGCAAACATTCAGTACTTC
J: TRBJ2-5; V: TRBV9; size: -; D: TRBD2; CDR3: CASSPRGAGVQETQYF; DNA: TGTGCCAGCAGCCCCCGGGGAGCGGGGGTACAAGAGACCCAGTACTTC
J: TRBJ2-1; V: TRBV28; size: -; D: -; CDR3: CASSRYGWDNEQFF; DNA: TGTGCCAGCAGTCGCTACGGGTGGGACAATGAGCAGTTCTTC
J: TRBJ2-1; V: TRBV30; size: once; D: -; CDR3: CALRSWGKSSYNEQFF; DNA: TGTGCCTTGCGTTCTTGGGGCAAGAGCTCCTACAATGAGCAGTTCTTC
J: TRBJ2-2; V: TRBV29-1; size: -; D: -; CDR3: CSGGGRAGELFF; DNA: TGCAGCGGGGGGGGCCGCGCCGGGGAGCTGTTTTTT
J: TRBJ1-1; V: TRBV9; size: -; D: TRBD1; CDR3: CASSTSGGLTGTEAFF; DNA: TGTGCCAGCAGCACCTCAGGGGGCCTGACGGGGACTGAAGCTTTCTTT
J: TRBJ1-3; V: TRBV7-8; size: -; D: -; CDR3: CASSLLRSGNTIYF; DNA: TGTGCCAGCAGCTTACTCCGCAGCGGAAACACCATATATTTT
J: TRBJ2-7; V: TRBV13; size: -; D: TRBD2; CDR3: CASSPLAGGDYEQYF; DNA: TGTGCCAGCAGCCCCCTAGCGGGGGGGGACTACGAGCAGTACTTC
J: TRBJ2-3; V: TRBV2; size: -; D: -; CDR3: CASSEKIRTDTQYF; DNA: TGTGCCAGCAGTGAAAAGATTAGGACAGATACGCAGTATTTT
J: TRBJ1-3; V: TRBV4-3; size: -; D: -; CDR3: CASSQDKSFGNTIYF; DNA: TGCGCCAGCAGCCAAGATAAAAGCTTTGGAAACACCATATATTTT
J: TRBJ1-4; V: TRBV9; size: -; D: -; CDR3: CASSVDISPNEKLFF; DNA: TGTGCCAGCAGCGTAGACATATCACCTAATGAAAAACTGTTTTTT
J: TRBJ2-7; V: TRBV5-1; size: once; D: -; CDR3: CASSLSPSDINQGYEQYF; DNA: TGCGCCAGCAGCTTGAGCCCCTCAGATATCAATCAGGGTTACGAGCAGTACTTC
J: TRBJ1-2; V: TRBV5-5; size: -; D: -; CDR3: CASRRGTSNYGYTF; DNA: TGTGCCAGCAGACGGGGGACCTCTAACTATGGCTACACCTTC
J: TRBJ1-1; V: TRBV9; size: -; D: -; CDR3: CASSVATQNTEAFF; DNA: TGTGCCAGCAGCGTAGCTACACAGAACACTGAAGCTTTCTTT
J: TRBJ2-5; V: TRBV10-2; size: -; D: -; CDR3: CASSAADGETQYF; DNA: TGCGCCAGCAGTGCCGCGGACGGGGAGACCCAGTACTTC
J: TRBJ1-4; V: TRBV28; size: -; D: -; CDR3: CASSPYEKLFF; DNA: TGTGCCAGCAGTCCTTATGAAAAACTGTTTTTT
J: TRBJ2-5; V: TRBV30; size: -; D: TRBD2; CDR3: CAWRTSGRQETQYF; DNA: TGTGCCTGGAGGACTAGCGGGAGGCAAGAGACCCAGTACTTC
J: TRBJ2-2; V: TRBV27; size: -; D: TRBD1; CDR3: CASSSGTGIRELFF; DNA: TGTGCCAGCAGTTCCGGGACAGGGATTCGGGAGCTGTTTTTT
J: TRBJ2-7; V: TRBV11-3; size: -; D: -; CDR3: CASSYGTYEQYF; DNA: TGTGCCAGCAGCTACGGGACCTACGAGCAGTACTTC
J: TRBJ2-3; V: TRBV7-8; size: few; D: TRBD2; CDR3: CASSPLGLASSTDTQYF; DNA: TGTGCCAGCAGCCCCCTCGGACTAGCGTCTAGCACAGATACGCAGTATTTT
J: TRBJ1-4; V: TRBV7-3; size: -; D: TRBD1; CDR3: CASSPGTGGNEKLFF; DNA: TGTGCCAGCAGCCCAGGGACAGGGGGTAATGAAAAACTGTTTTTT